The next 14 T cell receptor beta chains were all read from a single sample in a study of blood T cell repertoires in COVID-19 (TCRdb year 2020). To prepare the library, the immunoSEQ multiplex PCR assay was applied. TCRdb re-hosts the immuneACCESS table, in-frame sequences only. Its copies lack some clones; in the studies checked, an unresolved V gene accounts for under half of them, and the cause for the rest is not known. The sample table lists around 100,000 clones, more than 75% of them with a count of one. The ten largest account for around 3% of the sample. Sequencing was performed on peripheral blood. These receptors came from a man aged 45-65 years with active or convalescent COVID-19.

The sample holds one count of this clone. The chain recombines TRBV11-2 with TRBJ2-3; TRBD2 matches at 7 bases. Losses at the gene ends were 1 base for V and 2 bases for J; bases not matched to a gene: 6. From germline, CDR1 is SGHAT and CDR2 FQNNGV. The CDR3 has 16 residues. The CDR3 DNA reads TGTGCCAGCAGCTTAGTAGGGCGGGGGACCACAGATACGCAGTATTTT. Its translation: CASSLVGRGTTDTQYF.

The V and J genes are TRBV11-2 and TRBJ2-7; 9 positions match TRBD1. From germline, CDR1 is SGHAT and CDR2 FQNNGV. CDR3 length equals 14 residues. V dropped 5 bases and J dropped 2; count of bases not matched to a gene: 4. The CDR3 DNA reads TGTGCCAGCAGCGCAGACAGGGGGGCCTACGAGCAGTACTTC. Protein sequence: CASSADRGAYEQYF. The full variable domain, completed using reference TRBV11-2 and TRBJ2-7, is EAGVAQSPRYKIIEKRQSVAFWCNPISGHATLYWYQQILGQGPKLLIQFQNNGVVDDSQLPKDRFSAERLKGVDSTLKIQPAKLEDSAVYLCASSADRGAYEQYFGPGTRLTVT.

CDR3 sequence: CASRPGQPSYEQYF. CDR3 coding DNA: TGTGCCAGCAGACCGGGACAACCCTCCTACGAGCAGTACTTC. The chain employs TRBV7-2 and TRBJ2-7, with D perhaps matching TRBD1 (6 bases). Germline CDR1 is SGHTA and CDR2 is FQGNSA. This CDR3 has 14 amino acids. Trimming removed 6 bases at V and 0 bases at J, with 12 bases between.

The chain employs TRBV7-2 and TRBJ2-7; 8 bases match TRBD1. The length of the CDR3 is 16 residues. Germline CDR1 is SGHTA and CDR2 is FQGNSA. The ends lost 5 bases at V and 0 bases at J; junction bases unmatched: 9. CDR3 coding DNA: TGTGCCAGCAGCACAACAGGGGGAACGAGCTCCTACGAGCAGTACTTC. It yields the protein CASSTTGGTSSYEQYF.

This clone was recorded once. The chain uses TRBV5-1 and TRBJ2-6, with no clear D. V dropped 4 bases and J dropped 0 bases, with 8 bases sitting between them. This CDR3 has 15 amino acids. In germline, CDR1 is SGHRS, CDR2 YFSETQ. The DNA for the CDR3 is TGCGCCAGCAGCGAGTTGAACTCTGGGGCCAACGTCCTGACTTTC. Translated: CASSELNSGANVLTF.

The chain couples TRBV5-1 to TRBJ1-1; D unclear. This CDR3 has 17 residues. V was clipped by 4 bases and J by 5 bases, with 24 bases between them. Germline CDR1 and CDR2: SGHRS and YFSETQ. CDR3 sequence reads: CASSRRDTGRYETEAFF. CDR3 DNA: TGCGCCAGCAGCCGACGAGACACTGGCCGCTATGAGACTGAAGCTTTCTTT.

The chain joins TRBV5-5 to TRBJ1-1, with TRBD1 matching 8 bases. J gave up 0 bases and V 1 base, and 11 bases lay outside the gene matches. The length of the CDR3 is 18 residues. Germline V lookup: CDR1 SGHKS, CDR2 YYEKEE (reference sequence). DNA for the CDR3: TGTGCCAGCAGCTTGATAAGCTGGGTGGGACAGGTGAACACTGAAGCTTTCTTT. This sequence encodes CASSLISWVGQVNTEAFF.

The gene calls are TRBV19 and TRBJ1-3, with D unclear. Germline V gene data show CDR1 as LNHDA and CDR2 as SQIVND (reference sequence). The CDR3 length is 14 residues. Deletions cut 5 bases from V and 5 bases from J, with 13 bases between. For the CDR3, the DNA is TGTGCCAGTAGTGTCCCCGGGGATCGAAACACCATATATTTT. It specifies CASSVPGDRNTIYF. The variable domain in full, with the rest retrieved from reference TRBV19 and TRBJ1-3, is DGGITQSPKYLFRKEGQNVTLSCEQNLNHDAMYWYRQDPGQGLRLIYYSQIVNDFQKGDIAEGYSVSREKKESFPLTVTSAQKNPTAFYLCASSVPGDRNTIYFGEGSWLTVV.

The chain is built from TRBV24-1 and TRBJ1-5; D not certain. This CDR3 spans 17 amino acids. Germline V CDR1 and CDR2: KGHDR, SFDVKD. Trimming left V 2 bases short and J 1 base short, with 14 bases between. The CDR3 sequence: CATSDSRGSNSNQPQHF. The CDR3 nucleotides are TGTGCCACCAGTGATTCGAGAGGTAGTAACAGCAATCAGCCCCAGCATTTT.

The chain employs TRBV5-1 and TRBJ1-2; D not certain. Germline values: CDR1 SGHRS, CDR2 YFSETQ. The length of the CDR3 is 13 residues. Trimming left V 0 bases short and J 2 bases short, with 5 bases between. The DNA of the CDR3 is TGCGCCAGCAGCTTGGACGGGAACTATGGCTACACCTTC. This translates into CASSLDGNYGYTF.

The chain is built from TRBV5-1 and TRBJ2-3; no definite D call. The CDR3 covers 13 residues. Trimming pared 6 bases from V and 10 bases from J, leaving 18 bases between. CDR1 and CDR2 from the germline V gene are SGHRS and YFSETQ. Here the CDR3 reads CASMGSRKWAQYF. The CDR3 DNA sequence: TGCGCCAGCATGGGTTCGCGGAAGTGGGCGCAGTATTTT.

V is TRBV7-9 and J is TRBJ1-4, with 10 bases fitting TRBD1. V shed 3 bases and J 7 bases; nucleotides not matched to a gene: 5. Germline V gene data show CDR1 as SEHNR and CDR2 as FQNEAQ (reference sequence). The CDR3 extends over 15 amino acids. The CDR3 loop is CASSFTGTGAEKLFF. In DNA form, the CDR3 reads TGTGCCAGCAGCTTCACCGGGACAGGGGCTGAAAAACTGTTTTTT.

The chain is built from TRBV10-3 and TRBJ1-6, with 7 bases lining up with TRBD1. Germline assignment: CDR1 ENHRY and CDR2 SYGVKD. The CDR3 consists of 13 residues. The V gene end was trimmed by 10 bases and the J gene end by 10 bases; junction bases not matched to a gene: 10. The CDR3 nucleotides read TGTGCCAGCACTGGGGACAGTGTCTCACCCCTCCACTTT. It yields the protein CASTGDSVSPLHF.

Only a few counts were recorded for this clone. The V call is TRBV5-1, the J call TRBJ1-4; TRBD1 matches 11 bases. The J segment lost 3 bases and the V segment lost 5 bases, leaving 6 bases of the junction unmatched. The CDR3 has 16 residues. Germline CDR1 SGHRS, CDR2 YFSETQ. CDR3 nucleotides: TGCGCCAGCAGGACGGGACAGGGGGGTGCTAATGAAAAACTGTTTTTT. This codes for CASRTGQGGANEKLFF.